Each of the 11 T cell receptor beta chains below was sequenced from the same sample in a study of cytomegalovirus exposure and HLA in healthy donors. Primers for the PCR totalled 60 Vbeta and 13 Jbeta. Using immunoSEQ multiplex PCR, the repertoire was profiled, and TCRdb retains in-frame clones only, with some absent. The sample has roughly 110,000 clones, around 85% seen once. The sequencing sample was made of PBMCs. Source of these receptors: a young man in good health and CMV-seronegative.

The gene calls are TRBV6-6 and TRBJ2-5; D might be TRBD1 (5 bases). This CDR3 has 15 residues. Germline V gene sequence: CDR1 MNHNY, CDR2 SVGAGI (reference sequence). V gave up 2 bases and J gave up 2 bases, with 12 bases separating them. DNA of the CDR3: TGTGCCAGCAGTTACGGGCAGGGTCGACAAGAGACCCAGTACTTC. Translation: CASSYGQGRQETQYF.

The chain carries TRBV2 and TRBJ1-1; 8 bases align to TRBD1. Unmatched junction bases numbered 8, after V lost 7 bases and J lost 1 base. Looked up from germline, CDR1 is SNHLY and CDR2 is FYNNEI. The CDR3 spans 15 residues. The chain's CDR3 is CASTGQGATNTEAFF. CDR3 bases: TGTGCCAGCACCGGCCAGGGGGCGACGAACACTGAAGCTTTCTTT.

CDR3 bases: TGTGCCTGGAGTGTATTTCGTCGGGGGGCGCTTAATGAAAAACTGTTTTTT. Protein: CAWSVFRRGALNEKLFF. V gene TRBV30 combines with J gene TRBJ1-4, with D possibly TRBD1 on 6 matching bases. V was pared by 0 bases and J by 4 bases, with 18 bases between. Germline-derived CDR1 and CDR2 are GTSNPN and SVGIG (reference sequence). The CDR3 consists of 17 residues.

This chain links TRBV6-5 with TRBJ2-7; D is undetermined. Germline loops: CDR1 MNHEY, CDR2 SVGAGI. The CDR3 totals 16 residues. Trimming cost V 2 bases and J 5 bases, with 19 bases left between them. For the CDR3, the DNA is TGTGCCAGCAGTTACCAACTGAACTCCGACTTGGACGAGCAGTACTTC. Its protein is CASSYQLNSDLDEQYF.

The CDR3 spells CASSPLTATGGELFF. CDR3 sequence (DNA): TGCGCCAGCAGTCCCCTTACGGCAACGGGCGGGGAGCTGTTTTTT. The rearrangement uses TRBV10-1 and TRBJ2-2; D ambiguous. V dropped 5 bases and J dropped 7 bases, with 17 bases sitting between them. The CDR3 is 15 amino acids. From germline, CDR1 is WNHNN and CDR2 SYGVQD (reference sequence).

This clone was detected a few times. This sequence joins TRBV6-1 and TRBJ2-3; 9 positions agree with TRBD2. This CDR3 is built from 15 residues. Germline CDR1 is MNHNS and CDR2 is SASEGT. Trimming took 2 bases from V and 5 from J; bases not matched to a gene: 5. The CDR3 region has the DNA TGTGCCAGCAGTGAAAGGGCGGGGGGGGTAGATACGCAGTATTTT. This translates into CASSERAGGVDTQYF.

The chain has TRBV28 and TRBJ1-4, with D possibly being TRBD1 (5 bases). Deletions cut 4 bases from V and 8 bases from J, with 11 bases between. This CDR3 contains 13 residues. The germline gives CDR1 MDHEN, CDR2 SYDVKM. CDR3 DNA: TGTGCCAGCAGTTGGGGCAGGTACGAAAAACTGTTTTTT. Translating it yields CASSWGRYEKLFF.

CDR3 residues: CASSPANQPQHF. CDR3 nucleotides: TGTGCCAGCTCACCAGCGAATCAGCCCCAGCATTTT. This chain joins TRBV18 and TRBJ1-5; D not certain. Germline V gene lookup returns CDR1 KGHSH and CDR2 LQKENI. The CDR3 runs to 12 residues. V was cut by 2 bases and J by 4 bases, with 3 bases left in between.

The chain has TRBV21-1 and TRBJ1-1. TRBV21-1 is termed a pseudogene. The length of the CDR3 is 16 residues. CDR3 bases: TGTGCCAGCAGCAAAGGCCCCCGGGGAGGTTGGACTGAAGCTTTCTTT. Its translation: CASSKGPRGGWTEAFF.

This clone was observed a handful of times. CDR3 DNA sequence: TGTGCCAGCAACGACGGGGGGAAAAGGAGTCAGCCCCAGCATTTT. It encodes CASNDGGKRSQPQHF. The chain employs TRBV6-6 and TRBJ1-5, with TRBD1 as a possible D gene (5 bases). The CDR3 length is 15 residues. Germline CDR1 reads MNHNY; CDR2 reads SVGAGI (reference sequence). V lost 7 bases to trimming and J lost 6 bases, with 19 bases between them.

The chain combines TRBV7-9 with TRBJ1-3; TRBD1 might be the D (6 bases). Germline values: CDR1 SEHNR, CDR2 FQNEAQ (reference sequence). The CDR3 runs 15 residues. V gave up 5 bases and J gave up 4 bases, with 15 bases separating them. The CDR3 here is CASSLAGGLGNTIYF. The CDR3, as DNA: TGTGCCAGCAGCCTCGCCGGGGGGCTCGGAAACACCATATATTTT.